This T cell receptor (beta chain) was captured in a study of blood T cell repertoires in COVID-19. Study information: COVID-19 samples collected from the United States, Italy and Spain covered acute and convalescent phases. T cells, B-cell-depleted T cells, or PBMCs provided the cDNA or gDNA that served as material.

Original data processing: Estimation of nucleated cell counts relied on the amplification of reference gene primers. Some clones are missing from TCRdb's copy, which holds only in-frame ones; the method was immunoSEQ multiplex PCR. Clonal size and the V and J genes are those of that table, whereas D and trimming came from the DNA. Of roughly 72,000 clones in the sample, around 79% were seen once. Germline V gene lookup returns CDR1 KGHDR and CDR2 SFDVKD. The CDR3 totals 14 residues. V gave up 3 bases and J gave up 3 bases, with 10 bases separating them. This clone was found once. What was sequenced was peripheral blood. The origin of this receptor is a woman of 80 years or more with active or convalescent COVID-19. This rearrangement joins TRBV24-1 to TRBJ1-1, with a weak D call TRBD1 (6 bases). In DNA form, the CDR3 reads TGTGCCACCAGTGATCTACAGGGAGACACTGAAGCTTTCTTT. This translates into CATSDLQGDTEAFF.